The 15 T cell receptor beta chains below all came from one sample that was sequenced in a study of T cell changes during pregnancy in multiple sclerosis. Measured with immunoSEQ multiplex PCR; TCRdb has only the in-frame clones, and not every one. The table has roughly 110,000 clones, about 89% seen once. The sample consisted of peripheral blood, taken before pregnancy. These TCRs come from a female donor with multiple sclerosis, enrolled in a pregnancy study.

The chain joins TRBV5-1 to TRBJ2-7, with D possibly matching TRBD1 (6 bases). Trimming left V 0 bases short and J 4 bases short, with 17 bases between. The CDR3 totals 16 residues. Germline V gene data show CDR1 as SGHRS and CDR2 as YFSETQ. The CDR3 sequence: CASSLDTGLVIYEQYF. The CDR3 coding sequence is TGCGCCAGCAGCTTGGATACAGGGCTGGTAATATACGAGCAGTACTTC.

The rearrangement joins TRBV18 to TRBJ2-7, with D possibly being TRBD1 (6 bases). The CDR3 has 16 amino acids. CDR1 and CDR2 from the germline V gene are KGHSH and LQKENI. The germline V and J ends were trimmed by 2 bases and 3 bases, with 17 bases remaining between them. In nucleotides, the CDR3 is TGTGCCAGCTCACCAATCCAGGGGTCAGGGGACTACGAGCAGTACTTC. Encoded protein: CASSPIQGSGDYEQYF.

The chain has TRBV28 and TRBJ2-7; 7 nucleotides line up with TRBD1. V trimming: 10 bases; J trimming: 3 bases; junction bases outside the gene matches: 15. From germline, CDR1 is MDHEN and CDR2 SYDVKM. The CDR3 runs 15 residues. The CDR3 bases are TGTGCCATTCTTCAAGCCGGGACAGCTAACTACGAGCAGTACTTC. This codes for CAILQAGTANYEQYF.

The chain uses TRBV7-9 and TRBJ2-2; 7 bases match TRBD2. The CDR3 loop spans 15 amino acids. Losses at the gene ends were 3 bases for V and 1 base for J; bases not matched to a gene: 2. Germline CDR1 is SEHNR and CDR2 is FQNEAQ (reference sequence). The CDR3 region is CASSLTGGNTGELFF. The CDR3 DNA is TGTGCCAGCAGCTTGACGGGAGGGAACACCGGGGAGCTGTTTTTT.

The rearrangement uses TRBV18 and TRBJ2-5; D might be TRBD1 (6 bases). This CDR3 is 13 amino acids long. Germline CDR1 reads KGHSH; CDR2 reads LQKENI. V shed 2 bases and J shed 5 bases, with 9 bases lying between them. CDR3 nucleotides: TGTGCCAGCTCACCAACAGGGCAGGAGACCCAGTACTTC. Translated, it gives CASSPTGQETQYF.

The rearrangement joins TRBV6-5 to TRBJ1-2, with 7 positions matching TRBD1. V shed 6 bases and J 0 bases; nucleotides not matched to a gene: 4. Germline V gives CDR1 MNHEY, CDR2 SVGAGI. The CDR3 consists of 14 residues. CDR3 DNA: TGTGCCAGCAGCCCTGGGACAGCTAACTATGGCTACACCTTC. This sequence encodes CASSPGTANYGYTF.

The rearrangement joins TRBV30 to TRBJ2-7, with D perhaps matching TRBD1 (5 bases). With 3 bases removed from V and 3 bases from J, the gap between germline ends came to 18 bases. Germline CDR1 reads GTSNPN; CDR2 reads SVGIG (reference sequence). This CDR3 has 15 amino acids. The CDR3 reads CAWRQDRSPFYEQYF. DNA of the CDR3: TGTGCCTGGAGACAGGACCGCAGTCCTTTCTACGAGCAGTACTTC.

The CDR3: CASSEWSGRFDTGELFF. The CDR3 nucleotides read TGTGCCAGCAGTGAATGGAGCGGGAGGTTCGACACCGGGGAGCTGTTTTTT. V is TRBV2 and J is TRBJ2-2, with 9 positions matching TRBD2. The ends lost 2 bases at V and 3 bases at J; junction bases unmatched: 7. The germline V gene encodes CDR1 SNHLY and CDR2 FYNNEI. CDR3 length: 17 residues.

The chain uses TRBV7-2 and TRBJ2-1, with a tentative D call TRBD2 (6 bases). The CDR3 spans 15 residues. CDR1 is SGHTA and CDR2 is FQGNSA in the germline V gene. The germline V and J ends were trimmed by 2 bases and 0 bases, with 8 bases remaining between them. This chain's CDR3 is CASSLFGGSYNEQFF. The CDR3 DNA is TGTGCCAGCAGCTTATTCGGGGGCTCCTACAATGAGCAGTTCTTC.

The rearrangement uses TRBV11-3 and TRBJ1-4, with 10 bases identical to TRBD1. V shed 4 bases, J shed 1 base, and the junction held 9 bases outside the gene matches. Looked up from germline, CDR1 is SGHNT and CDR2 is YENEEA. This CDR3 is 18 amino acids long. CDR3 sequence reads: CASSSSTGGLGTNEKLFF. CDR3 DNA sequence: TGTGCCAGCAGCTCATCGACAGGGGGCCTAGGAACTAATGAAAAACTGTTTTTT.

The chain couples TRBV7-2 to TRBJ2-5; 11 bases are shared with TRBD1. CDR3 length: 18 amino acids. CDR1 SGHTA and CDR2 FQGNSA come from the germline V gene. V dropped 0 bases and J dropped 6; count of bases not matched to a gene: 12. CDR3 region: CASSLARFWGQGEKTQYF. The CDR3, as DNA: TGTGCCAGCAGCTTAGCGCGGTTCTGGGGACAGGGGGAGAAGACCCAGTACTTC.

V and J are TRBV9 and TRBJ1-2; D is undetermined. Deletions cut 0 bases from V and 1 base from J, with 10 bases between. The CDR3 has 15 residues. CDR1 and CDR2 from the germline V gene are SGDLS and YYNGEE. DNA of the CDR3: TGTGCCAGCAGCGTAGGGGGAGACCTTAACTATGGCTACACCTTC. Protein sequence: CASSVGGDLNYGYTF.

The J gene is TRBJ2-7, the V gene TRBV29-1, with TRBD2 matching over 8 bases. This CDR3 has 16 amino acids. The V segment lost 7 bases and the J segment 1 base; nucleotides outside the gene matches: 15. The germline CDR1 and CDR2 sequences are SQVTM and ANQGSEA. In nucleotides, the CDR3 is TGCAGCGACCGGGACACGAAACTAGCGGAGTCCTACGAGCAGTACTTC. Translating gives CSDRDTKLAESYEQYF.

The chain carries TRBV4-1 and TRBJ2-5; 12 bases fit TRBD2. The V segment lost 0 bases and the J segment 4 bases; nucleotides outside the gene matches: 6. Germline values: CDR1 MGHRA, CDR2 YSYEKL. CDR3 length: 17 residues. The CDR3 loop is CASSQDPGLAGRETQYF. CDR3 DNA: TGCGCCAGCAGCCAAGATCCTGGACTAGCGGGACGAGAGACCCAGTACTTC.

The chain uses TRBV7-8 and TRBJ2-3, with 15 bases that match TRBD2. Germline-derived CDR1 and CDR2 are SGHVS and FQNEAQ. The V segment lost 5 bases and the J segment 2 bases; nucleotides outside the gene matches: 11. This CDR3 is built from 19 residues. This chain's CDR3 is CASSLGLAGGPLHTDTQYF. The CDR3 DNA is TGTGCCAGCAGCCTCGGACTAGCGGGAGGGCCCCTCCACACAGATACGCAGTATTTT.